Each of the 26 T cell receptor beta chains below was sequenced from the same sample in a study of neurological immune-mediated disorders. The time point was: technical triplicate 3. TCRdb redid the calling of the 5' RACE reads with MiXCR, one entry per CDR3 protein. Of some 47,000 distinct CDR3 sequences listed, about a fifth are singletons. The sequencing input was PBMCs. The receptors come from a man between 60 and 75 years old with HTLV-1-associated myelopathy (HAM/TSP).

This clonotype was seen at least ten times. CDR3 DNA sequence: TGTGCCAGCAGCAACGGACTAGGGTCTGATACGCAGTATTTT. It encodes CASSNGLGSDTQYF. The chain is built from TRBV3-1 and TRBJ2-3, with 7 bases identical to TRBD2. Germline assignment: CDR1 LGHDT and CDR2 YNNKEL (reference sequence). The CDR3 has 14 amino acids. Trimming took 5 bases from V and 6 from J; bases not matched to a gene: 8.

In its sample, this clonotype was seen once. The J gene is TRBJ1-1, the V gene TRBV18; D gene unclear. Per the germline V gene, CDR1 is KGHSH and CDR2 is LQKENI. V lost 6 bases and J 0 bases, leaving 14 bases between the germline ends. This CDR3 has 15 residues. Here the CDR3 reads CASSSYGLMNTEAFF. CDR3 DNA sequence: TGTGCCAGCTCGTCCTACGGCCTAATGAACACTGAAGCTTTCTTT.

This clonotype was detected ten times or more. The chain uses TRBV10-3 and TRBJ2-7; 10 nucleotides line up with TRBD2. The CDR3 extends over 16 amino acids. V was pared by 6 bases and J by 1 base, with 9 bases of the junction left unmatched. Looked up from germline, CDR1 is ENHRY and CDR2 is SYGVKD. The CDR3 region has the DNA TGTGCCATCAGCGACGGGACTAGCGCGGAATCCTACGAGCAGTACTTC. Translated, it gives CAISDGTSAESYEQYF.

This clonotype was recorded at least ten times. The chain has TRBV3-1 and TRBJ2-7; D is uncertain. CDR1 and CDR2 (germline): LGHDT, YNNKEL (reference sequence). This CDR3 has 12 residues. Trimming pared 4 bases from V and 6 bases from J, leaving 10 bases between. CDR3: CASSPRPGEQYF. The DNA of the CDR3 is TGTGCCAGCAGCCCTAGGCCTGGCGAGCAGTACTTC.

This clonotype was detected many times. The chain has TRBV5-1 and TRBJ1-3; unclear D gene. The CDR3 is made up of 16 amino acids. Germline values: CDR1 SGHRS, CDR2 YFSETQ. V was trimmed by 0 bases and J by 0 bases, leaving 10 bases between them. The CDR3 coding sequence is TGCGCCAGCAGCTTGGCCCGGGGATCCTCTGGAAACACCATATATTTT. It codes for CASSLARGSSGNTIYF.

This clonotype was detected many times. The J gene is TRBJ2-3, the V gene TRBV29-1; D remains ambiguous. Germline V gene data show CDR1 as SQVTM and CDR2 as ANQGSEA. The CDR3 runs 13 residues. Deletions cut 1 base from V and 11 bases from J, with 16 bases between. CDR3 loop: CSVEVGGGYGQYF. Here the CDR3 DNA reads TGCAGCGTTGAAGTGGGCGGCGGATATGGGCAGTATTTT.

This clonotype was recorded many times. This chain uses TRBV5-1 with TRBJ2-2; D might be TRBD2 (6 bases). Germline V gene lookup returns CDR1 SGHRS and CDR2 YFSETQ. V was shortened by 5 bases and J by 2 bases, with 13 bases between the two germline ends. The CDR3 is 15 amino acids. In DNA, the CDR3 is TGCGCCAGCAGACTCTCCGCGGGAAACACCGGGGAGCTGTTTTTT. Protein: CASRLSAGNTGELFF.

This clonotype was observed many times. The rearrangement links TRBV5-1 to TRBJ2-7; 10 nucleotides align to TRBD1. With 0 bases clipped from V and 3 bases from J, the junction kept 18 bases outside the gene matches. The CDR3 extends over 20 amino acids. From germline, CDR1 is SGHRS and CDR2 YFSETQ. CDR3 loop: CASSLALGGQGQLTGYEQYF. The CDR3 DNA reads TGCGCCAGCAGCTTGGCCTTGGGGGGACAGGGGCAGTTAACCGGCTACGAGCAGTACTTC.

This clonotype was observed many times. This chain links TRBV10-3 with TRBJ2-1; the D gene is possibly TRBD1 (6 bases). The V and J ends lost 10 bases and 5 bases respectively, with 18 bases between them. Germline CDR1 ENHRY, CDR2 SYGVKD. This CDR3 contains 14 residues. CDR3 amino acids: CASQTGLTDNEQFF. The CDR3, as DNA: TGTGCCAGTCAAACAGGGCTGACAGACAATGAGCAGTTCTTC.

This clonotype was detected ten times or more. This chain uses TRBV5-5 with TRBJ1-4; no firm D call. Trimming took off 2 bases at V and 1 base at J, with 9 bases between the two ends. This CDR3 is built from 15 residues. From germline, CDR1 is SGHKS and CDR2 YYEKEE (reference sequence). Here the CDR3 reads CASSFGAGTNEKLFF. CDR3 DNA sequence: TGTGCCAGCAGCTTTGGCGCGGGAACTAATGAAAAACTGTTTTTT.

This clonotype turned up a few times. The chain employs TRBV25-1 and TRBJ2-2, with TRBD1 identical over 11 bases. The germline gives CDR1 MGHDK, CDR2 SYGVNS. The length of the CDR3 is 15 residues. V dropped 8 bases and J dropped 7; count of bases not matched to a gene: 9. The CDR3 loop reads CASRRDRGLGGELFF. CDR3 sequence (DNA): TGTGCCAGCCGACGGGACAGGGGGTTGGGCGGGGAGCTGTTTTTT.

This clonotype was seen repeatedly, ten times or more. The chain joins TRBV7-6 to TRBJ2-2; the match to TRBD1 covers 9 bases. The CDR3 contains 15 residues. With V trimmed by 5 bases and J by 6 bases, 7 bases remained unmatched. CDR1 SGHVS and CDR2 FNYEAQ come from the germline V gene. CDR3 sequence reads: CASSPGQGPAGELFF. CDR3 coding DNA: TGTGCCAGCAGCCCTGGACAGGGGCCGGCCGGGGAGCTGTTTTTT.

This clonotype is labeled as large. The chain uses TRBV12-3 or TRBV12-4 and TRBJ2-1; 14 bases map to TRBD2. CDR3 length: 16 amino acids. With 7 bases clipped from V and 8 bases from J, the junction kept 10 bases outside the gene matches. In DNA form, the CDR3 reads TGTGCCAGCATACCCGGGACTAGCGGGGGTTTGGATGAGCAGTTCTTC. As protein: CASIPGTSGGLDEQFF.

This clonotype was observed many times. As DNA, the CDR3 is TGTGCCAGCAGCCCGGTACGGACTAGCAGGTACAATGAGCAGTTCTTC. The encoded protein is CASSPVRTSRYNEQFF. The chain employs TRBV14 and TRBJ2-1; 8 positions match TRBD2. With V trimmed by 4 bases and J by 4 bases, 9 bases remained unmatched. Looked up from germline, CDR1 is SGHDN and CDR2 is FVKESK. This CDR3 spans 16 amino acids.

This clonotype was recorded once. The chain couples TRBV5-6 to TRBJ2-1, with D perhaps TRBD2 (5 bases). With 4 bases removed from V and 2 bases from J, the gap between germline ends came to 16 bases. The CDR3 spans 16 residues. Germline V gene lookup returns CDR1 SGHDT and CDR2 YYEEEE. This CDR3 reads CASSPYGFGAYNEQFF. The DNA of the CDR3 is TGTGCCAGCAGCCCCTACGGATTCGGGGCCTACAATGAGCAGTTCTTC.

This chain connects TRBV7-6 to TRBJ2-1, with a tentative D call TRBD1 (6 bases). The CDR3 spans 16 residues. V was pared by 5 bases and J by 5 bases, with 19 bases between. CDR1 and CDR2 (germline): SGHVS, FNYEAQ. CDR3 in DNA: TGTGCCAGCAGCCCTGAACCCGGGACAACAAACAATGAGCAGTTCTTC. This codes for CASSPEPGTTNNEQFF.

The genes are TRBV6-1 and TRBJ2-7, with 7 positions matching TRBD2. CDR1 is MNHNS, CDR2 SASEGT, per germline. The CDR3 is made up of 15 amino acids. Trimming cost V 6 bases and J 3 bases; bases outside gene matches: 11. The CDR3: CASRALTSPVYEQYF. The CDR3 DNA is TGTGCCAGCAGGGCGCTGACTAGCCCCGTCTACGAGCAGTACTTC.

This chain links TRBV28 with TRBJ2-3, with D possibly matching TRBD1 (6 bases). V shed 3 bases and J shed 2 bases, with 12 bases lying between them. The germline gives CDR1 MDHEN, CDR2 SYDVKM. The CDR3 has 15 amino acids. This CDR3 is CASSLRTVDTDTQYF. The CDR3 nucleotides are TGTGCCAGCAGTTTGAGGACAGTAGACACAGATACGCAGTATTTT.

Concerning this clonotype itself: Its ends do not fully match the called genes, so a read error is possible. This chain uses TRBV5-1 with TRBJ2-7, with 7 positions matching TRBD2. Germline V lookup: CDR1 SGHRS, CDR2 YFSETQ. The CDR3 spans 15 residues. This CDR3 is CASSPVGGGTYEQYF. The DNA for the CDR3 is TGTGCCAGCAGCCCCGTCGGGGGAGGGACCTACGAGCAGTACTTC.

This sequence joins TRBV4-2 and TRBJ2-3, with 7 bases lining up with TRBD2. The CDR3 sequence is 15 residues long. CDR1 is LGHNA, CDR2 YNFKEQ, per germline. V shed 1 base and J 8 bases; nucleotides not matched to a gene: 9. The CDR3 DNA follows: TGTGCCAGCAGCCAAGTTGAGGGAGGGTTGGGTACGCAGTATTTT. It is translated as CASSQVEGGLGTQYF.

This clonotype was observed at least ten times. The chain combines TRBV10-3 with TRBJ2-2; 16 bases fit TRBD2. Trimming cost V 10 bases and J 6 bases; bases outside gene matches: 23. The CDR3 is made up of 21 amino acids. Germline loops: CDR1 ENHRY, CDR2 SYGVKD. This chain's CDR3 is CATMRKTGTSGRAGSAGELFF. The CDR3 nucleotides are TGTGCCACCATGAGAAAGACCGGGACTAGCGGGAGGGCCGGGTCGGCCGGGGAGCTGTTTTTT.

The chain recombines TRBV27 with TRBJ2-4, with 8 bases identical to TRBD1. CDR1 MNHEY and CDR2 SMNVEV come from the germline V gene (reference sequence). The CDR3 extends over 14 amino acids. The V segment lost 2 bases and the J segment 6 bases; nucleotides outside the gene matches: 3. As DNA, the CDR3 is TGTGCCAGCAGTTTAGTACAGGGGGTAAACATTCAGTACTTC. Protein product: CASSLVQGVNIQYF.

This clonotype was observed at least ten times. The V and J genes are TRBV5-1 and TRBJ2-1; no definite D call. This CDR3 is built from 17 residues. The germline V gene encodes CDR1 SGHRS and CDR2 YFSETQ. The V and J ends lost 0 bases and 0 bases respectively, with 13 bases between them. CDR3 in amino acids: CASSLDIGRSSYNEQFF. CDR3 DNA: TGCGCCAGCAGCTTGGATATCGGACGGAGCTCCTACAATGAGCAGTTCTTC. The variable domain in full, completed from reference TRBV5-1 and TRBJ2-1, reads KAGVTQTPRYLIKTRGQQVTLSCSPISGHRSVSWYQQTPGQGLQFLFEYFSETQRNKGNFPGRFSGRQFSNSRSEMNVSTLELGDSALYLCASSLDIGRSSYNEQFFGPGTRLTVL.

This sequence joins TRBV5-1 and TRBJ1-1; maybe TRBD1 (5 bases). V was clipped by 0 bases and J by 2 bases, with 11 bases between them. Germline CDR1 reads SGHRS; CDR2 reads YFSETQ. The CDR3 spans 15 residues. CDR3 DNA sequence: TGCGCCAGCAGCTTGGATCAGGGATATAACACTGAAGCTTTCTTT. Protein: CASSLDQGYNTEAFF.

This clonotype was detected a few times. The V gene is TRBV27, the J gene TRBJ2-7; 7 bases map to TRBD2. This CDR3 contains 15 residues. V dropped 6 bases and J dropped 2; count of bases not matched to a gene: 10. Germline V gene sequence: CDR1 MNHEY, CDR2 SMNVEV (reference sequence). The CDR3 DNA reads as TGTGCCAGCAGCTCGTTTCGAGGGACTACCTACGAGCAGTACTTC. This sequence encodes CASSSFRGTTYEQYF.

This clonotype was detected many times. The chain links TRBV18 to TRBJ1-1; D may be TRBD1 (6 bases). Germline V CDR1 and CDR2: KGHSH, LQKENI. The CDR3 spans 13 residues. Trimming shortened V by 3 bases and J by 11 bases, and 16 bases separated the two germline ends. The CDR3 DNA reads TGTGCCAGCTCACCCGATAGGGGGGGCCGGGCTTTCTTT. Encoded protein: CASSPDRGGRAFF.